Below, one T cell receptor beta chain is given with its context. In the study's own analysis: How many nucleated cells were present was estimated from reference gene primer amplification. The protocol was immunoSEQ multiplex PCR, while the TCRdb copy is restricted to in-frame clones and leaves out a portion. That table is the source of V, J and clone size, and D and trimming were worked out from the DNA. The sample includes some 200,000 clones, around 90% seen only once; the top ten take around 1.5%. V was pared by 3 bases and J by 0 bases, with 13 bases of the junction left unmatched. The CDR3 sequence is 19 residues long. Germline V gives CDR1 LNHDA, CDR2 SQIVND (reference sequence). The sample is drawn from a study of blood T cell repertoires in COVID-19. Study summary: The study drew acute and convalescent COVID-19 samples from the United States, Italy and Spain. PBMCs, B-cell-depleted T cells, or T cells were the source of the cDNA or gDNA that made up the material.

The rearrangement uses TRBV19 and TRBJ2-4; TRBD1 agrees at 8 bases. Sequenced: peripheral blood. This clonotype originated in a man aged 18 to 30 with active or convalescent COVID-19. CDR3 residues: CASSIYRGAAVLAKNIQYF. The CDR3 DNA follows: TGTGCCAGTAGTATCTACAGGGGGGCCGCGGTACTAGCCAAAAACATTCAGTACTTC.